The 28 T cell receptor beta chains reported below all come from one sample, sequenced in a study of tumor and adjacent non-tumor tissue in lung cancer. This sample's RNA came from whole unsorted tissue. TCRbeta libraries were built with three rounds of nested PCR, modified from ARM-PCR. TCRdb reanalysed the multiplex PCR reads using MiXCR and keeps one entry per CDR3 protein. Found here are approximately 110,000 distinct CDR3 sequences, more than 70% of them singletons; the top ten hold approximately 35%. Sequencing was done on a sample of lung tumor tissue. The receptors originated from a woman aged 55-69 years with non-small cell lung cancer.

The V call is TRBV20-1, the J call TRBJ2-1; no clear D gene. The germline gives CDR1 DFQATT, CDR2 SNEGSKA (reference sequence). This CDR3 contains 12 residues. In DNA form, the CDR3 reads TGCAAAGCTAGAGAAGATGGCAATGAGCAGTTCTTC. Amino acid sequence: CKAREDGNEQFF.

Remarks on this clonotype: One end of the junction varies from germline; a read error may be responsible. The V and J genes are TRBV4-1 and TRBJ1-6, with D possibly matching TRBD1 (5 bases). Germline CDR1 MGHRA, CDR2 YSYEKL. The CDR3 is 15 residues long. The CDR3 loop reads CASSLNRDSPTPLLF. CDR3 in DNA: TGCGCCAGCAGCCTTAACCGGGACTCACCAACACCCCTCCTCTTT.

A note on this clonotype: With a much larger clone just one base away, this may be a read error. This chain connects TRBV5-6 to TRBJ1-2; possibly TRBD1 for D (5 bases). Germline V gives CDR1 SGHDT, CDR2 YYEEEE. Trimming took 4 bases from V and 1 from J, leaving 11 bases between them. The CDR3 runs 14 residues. CDR3 amino acids: CASSLGTDNYGYTF. The CDR3, as DNA: TGTGCCAGCAGCCTCGGGACGGATAACTATGGCTACACCTTC.

A remark on this clonotype: Its ends do not fully match the called genes, so a read error is possible. The rearrangement uses TRBV10-2 and TRBJ2-6, with D unclear. The CDR3 runs 13 residues. Germline CDR1 WSHSY, CDR2 SAAADI. CDR3 region: CAGSNYGANVLTF. In DNA form, the CDR3 reads TGCGCCGGCAGTAATTACGGGGCCAACGTCCTGACTTTC.

With respect to this clonotype: A junction boundary mismatches the germline segment, possibly from a read error. This chain links TRBV6-1 with TRBJ1-5; D may be TRBD1 (6 bases). The end of the DNA aligns better with TRBJ2-3, so the J call may be wrong. This CDR3 region has 15 residues. In germline, CDR1 is MNHNS, CDR2 SASEGT. This CDR3 reads CDSSTGLDPNQPQYF. CDR3 nucleotides: TGTGACAGCAGCACAGGGCTCGATCCCAATCAGCCCCAGTATTTT.

V gene TRBV5-7 combines with J gene TRBJ2-3; no clear D. TRBV5-7 is identified as an open reading frame with a role that is uncertain. The V end lost 2 bases, the J end lost 12 bases, and 16 bases lay between the germline ends. The CDR3 sequence is 13 residues long. The CDR3 nucleotides read TGTGCCAGCAGCTTTGTGGCGTCTAAGATTCAGTATTTT. Protein sequence: CASSFVASKIQYF.

This clonotype occurred a few times. V is TRBV28 and J is TRBJ2-7, with no clear D. V lost 5 bases, J lost 2 bases, and 10 bases lay in between. Germline lookup yields CDR1 MDHEN and CDR2 SYDVKM. This CDR3 is 13 amino acids long. DNA for the CDR3: TGTGCCAGCAGTAAAGTAGTTCCCTACGAGCAGTACTTC. Amino acids: CASSKVVPYEQYF.

As concerns this clonotype: A much larger clone lies one base from this, so it may be a read error. The CDR3 carries no conserved terminal phenylalanine or tryptophan, so it likely arises from a read error. The chain links TRBV20-1 to TRBJ1-1; perhaps TRBD1 as D (5 bases). The ends were cut back, 5 bases at V and 6 bases at J, with 16 bases in the middle. Germline V lookup: CDR1 DFQATT, CDR2 SNEGSKA (reference sequence). The CDR3 totals 13 residues. The CDR3, as DNA: TGCAGTGCTCGGGCCACCCGGGGCGCTGAAGCTTTCTGT. Translated: CSARATRGAEAFC.

Note on this clonotype: Germline and junction disagree at one end, which may indicate a read error. This chain connects TRBV14 to TRBJ1-2; maybe TRBD1 (5 bases). The germline V gene encodes CDR1 SGHDN and CDR2 FVKESK. The CDR3 extends over 13 amino acids. CDR3 in amino acids: CVSSQGVMRGYTF. CDR3 DNA: TGTGTCAGCAGCCAAGGGGTCATGAGGGGCTACACCTTC.

To note about this clonotype: The junction departs from the called germline gene at one end, perhaps through a read error. The chain has TRBV28 and TRBJ1-2; 8 bases agree with TRBD1. This CDR3 is built from 13 residues. The V gene's germline CDR1 is MDHEN and CDR2 SYDVKM. For the CDR3, the DNA is TGTCCCAGCAGGTATCAGGGGGCCGGTGGCTACACCTTC. Its translation is CPSRYQGAGGYTF.

The chain carries TRBV4-1 and TRBJ1-2, with D uncertain. Germline CDR1 reads MGHRA; CDR2 reads YSYEKL. The CDR3 extends over 15 amino acids. Trimming took 3 bases from V and 4 from J, leaving 15 bases between them. The chain's CDR3 is CASSQESGSIYGYTF. The CDR3, as DNA: TGCGCCAGCAGCCAGGAGTCAGGCTCTATCTATGGCTACACCTTC.

V usage is TRBV7-2 and J usage is TRBJ1-6; D uncertain. The V end was cut by 2 bases, the J end by 10 bases, with 6 bases between. Germline loops: CDR1 SGHTA, CDR2 FQGNSA. The CDR3 loop spans 12 amino acids. CDR3 nucleotide sequence: TGTGCCAGCAGCTTAACAATGTCACCCCTCCACTTT. Its protein is CASSLTMSPLHF.

For this clonotype: One base away lies a much larger clone, so this may be a sequencing read error. This chain connects TRBV4-1 to TRBJ1-1, with D uncertain. The germline V and J ends were trimmed by 0 bases and 7 bases, with 18 bases remaining between them. The CDR3 contains 16 residues. Germline values: CDR1 MGHRA, CDR2 YSYEKL. As DNA, the CDR3 is TGCGCCAGCAGCCAAGAAACGCGACCGCTAGGCGGTGAAGCTTTCTTT. Translation: CASSQETRPLGGEAFF.

Comment on this clonotype: This likely comes from a read error, as the CDR3 has no conserved phenylalanine or tryptophan at its end. It is unclear where the CDR3 begins or ends on the DNA, so no DNA is shown, and the CDR3 is as TCRdb lists it. The rearrangement links TRBV6-6 to TRBJ2-7; no DNA check was done on the table's D call, TRBD1. The V gene's germline CDR1 is MNHNY and CDR2 SVGAGI (reference sequence). The CDR3 contains 15 residues when both ends are counted. This CDR3 reads CASCPQTGGDYEQYS.

This chain links TRBV4-3 with TRBJ2-3; D may correspond to TRBD1 or TRBD2 (6 bases each). Germline CDR1 is LGHNA and CDR2 is YSLEER. The V end lost 4 bases, the J end lost 7 bases, and 21 bases lay between the germline ends. This CDR3 comprises 16 residues. The CDR3 nucleotides read TGCGCCAGCAGCCGAAGTATAAGGGGGGATATATATACGCAGTATTTT. This encodes CASSRSIRGDIYTQYF.

Regarding this clonotype: One end of the junction does not line up with germline, which may come from a read error. This chain uses TRBV11-3 with TRBJ2-1, with a tentative D call TRBD2 (6 bases). This CDR3 spans 17 amino acids. CDR1 and CDR2 from the germline V gene are SGHNT and YENEEA. CDR3 protein: CPSSLGPLALSYNNQFF. CDR3 nucleotides: TGTCCCAGCAGCTTAGGCCCACTAGCACTATCCTACAATAACCAGTTCTTC.

Notes on this clonotype: A much larger clonotype is one base distant, so this may be a read error. V is TRBV7-8 and J is TRBJ2-3, with TRBD2 identical over 10 bases. Germline values: CDR1 SGHVS, CDR2 FQNEAQ. Trimming took 9 bases from V and 7 from J; bases not matched to a gene: 13. The CDR3 runs 15 residues. Written as DNA, the CDR3 is TGTGCCAGTACCCAGGGGCGGACTAGCGGTAATACGCAGTATTTT. It codes for CASTQGRTSGNTQYF.

Many counts were recorded for this clonotype. V and J are TRBV20-1 and TRBJ2-1, with 8 positions matching TRBD2. There are 16 residues in the CDR3. Germline CDR1 reads DFQATT; CDR2 reads SNEGSKA (reference sequence). V lost 2 bases, J lost 7 bases, and 13 bases stayed unmatched. The CDR3 DNA follows: TGCAGTGCTAGACCCTTGGGACTAGGGTTACCTAATGAGCAGTTCTTC. Its protein is CSARPLGLGLPNEQFF.

Details on this clonotype: Germline and junction disagree at one end, which may indicate a read error. CDR3 region: CASSDRGYEHYF. The CDR3 DNA reads TGTGCCAGCTCTGACAGGGGGTACGAGCACTACTTC. The gene calls are TRBV6-6 and TRBJ2-7; TRBD1 matches at 9 bases. Germline V CDR1 and CDR2: MNHNY, SVGAGI (reference sequence). CDR3 length equals 12 residues.

The table lists this clonotype with a count of one. At one of its ends the junction is not consistent with the germline gene, which may arise from a read error. The gene calls are TRBV20-1 and TRBJ2-2, with D perhaps given as TRBD1 or TRBD2 (5 bases each). The CDR3 loop spans 15 amino acids. CDR1 and CDR2 from the germline V gene are DFQATT and SNEGSKA (reference sequence). DNA for the CDR3: TGCAGTTCTAGAACCACGGGGCGGGACACCGGGGAGCTGTTTTTT. This gives the protein CSSRTTGRDTGELFF.

As for this clonotype: At one of its ends the junction is not consistent with the germline gene, which may arise from a read error. The chain has TRBV11-1 and TRBJ1-2, with D maybe TRBD1 (6 bases). There are 14 residues in the CDR3. Germline CDR1 reads SGHAT; CDR2 reads FQDESV (reference sequence). The CDR3 is CVSSSQGPLYDYTF. DNA of the CDR3: TGTGTCAGCAGCTCACAGGGCCCTCTCTATGACTACACCTTC.

Concerning this clonotype itself: The junction and the germline gene differ at one end; a read error may be behind it. The chain couples TRBV5-1 to TRBJ1-1, with TRBD1 matching over 8 bases. This CDR3 contains 16 residues. Germline CDR1 reads SGHRS; CDR2 reads YFSETQ. For the CDR3, the DNA is TGCGCCAGCAGGATAGGACAGGGAATGATGAACATTGAAGCTTTCTTT. It is translated as CASRIGQGMMNIEAFF.

With regard to this clonotype: An end of the junction does not agree with germline; a read error may underlie this. This chain links TRBV5-6 with TRBJ2-6; D perhaps matches TRBD1 (5 bases). There are 16 residues in the CDR3. Germline V gene sequence: CDR1 SGHDT, CDR2 YYEEEE. This CDR3 reads CASSQTTLSGANVLSF. The CDR3 DNA reads TGTGCCAGCAGCCAGACAACTCTCTCTGGGGCCAACGTCCTGTCTTTC.

This clonotype was seen only once. Relative to the germline gene, one junction end is altered; a read error may explain this. The genes are TRBV28 and TRBJ1-2; D possibly corresponds to TRBD1 (5 bases). The CDR3 consists of 15 residues. Germline CDR1 MDHEN, CDR2 SYDVKM. CDR3 DNA sequence: TGTACCAGCAGTTCCCCCAGGGCAGGCAGGCATGGCTACACCTTC. Translating it yields CTSSSPRAGRHGYTF.

CDR3 sequence reads: CASSHGEGPTDTQYF. The CDR3 bases are TGCGCCAGCAGCCATGGGGAGGGCCCCACAGATACGCAGTATTTT. The chain has TRBV4-3 and TRBJ2-3; 7 positions match TRBD2. Germline-derived CDR1 and CDR2 are LGHNA and YSLEER. CDR3 length: 15 residues. With V trimmed by 3 bases and J by 2 bases, 5 bases remained unmatched.

This clonotype was observed at least ten times. This chain uses TRBV12-3 or TRBV12-4 with TRBJ2-1; no reliable D call. V lost 5 bases, J lost 10 bases, and 9 bases lay in between. This CDR3 has 11 amino acids. CDR3 protein: CASSRIGEQFF. The CDR3 DNA is TGTGCCAGCAGTCGAATCGGGGAGCAGTTCTTC.

Regarding this clonotype: A much larger clone lies a single base off, so this may be a read error. The V call is TRBV5-5, the J call TRBJ2-1; 7 nucleotides line up with TRBD2. This CDR3 has 13 amino acids. Germline lookup yields CDR1 SGHKS and CDR2 YYEKEE (reference sequence). This CDR3 is CASSAGAYNVQFF. The DNA of the CDR3 is TGTGCCAGCTCGGCGGGAGCTTACAATGTGCAGTTCTTC.

The J gene is TRBJ1-1, the V gene TRBV12-3 or TRBV12-4; TRBD1 aligns across 11 bases. The CDR3 has 15 residues. V was clipped by 7 bases and J by 6 bases; unmatched bases: 10. The CDR3 DNA is TGTGCCAGCACCGCGGATAGGACAGGGGGCGCTGAAGCTTTCTTT. Translated: CASTADRTGGAEAFF.